One and the same sample provided the 32 T cell receptor beta chains below, sequenced in a study of human T cells and chemical hapten exposure. Time point indicated: pre-sensitization, week 0. Treatment indicated: therapeutic diphenylcyclopropenone sensitization with weekly scalp DPC. In TCRdb, the RACE reads were re-called with MiXCR into one record per CDR3 protein. This table has some 360,000 distinct CDR3 sequences, 4% to 6% appearing once. The sample in question was whole blood, obtained in connection with sensitization to the hapten diphenylcyclopropenone (DPC). These receptor sequences come from a woman between 50 and 59 years old with alopecia areata. Some clones in this sample may be carry-over from other donors' samples.

J is TRBJ1-1 and V is TRBV6-2 or TRBV6-3; possible D gene TRBD1, 5 bases. Germline CDR1 MNHEY, CDR2 SVGEGT. V lost 0 bases and J lost 4, with 15 bases in between. CDR3 size: 16 residues. CDR3 in DNA: TGTGCCAGCAGTTACTCAACGACAGATCCTCTCACTGAAGCTTTCTTT. Amino acids: CASSYSTTDPLTEAFF.

This clonotype was recorded many times. This sequence joins TRBV12-3 or TRBV12-4 and TRBJ2-6; D unclear. V dropped 4 bases and J dropped 0 bases, with 4 bases sitting between them. The CDR3 has 14 residues. CDR3 in DNA: TGTGCCAGCAGTTGGGACTCTGGGGCCAACGTCCTGACTTTC. This translates into CASSWDSGANVLTF.

This clonotype was seen many times. The chain combines TRBV4-3 with TRBJ2-1; a weak D match, TRBD1 (5 bases). Germline CDR1 LGHNA, CDR2 YSLEER. The CDR3 has 19 amino acids. Trimming pared 0 bases from V and 0 bases from J, leaving 18 bases between. CDR3 in amino acids: CASSQDRPAGPLSYNEQFF. CDR3 sequence (DNA): TGCGCCAGCAGCCAAGATCGCCCGGCAGGGCCCCTCTCCTACAATGAGCAGTTCTTC.

The V and J genes are TRBV20-1 and TRBJ2-5; 10 bases map to TRBD2. Germline V CDR1 and CDR2: DFQATT, SNEGSKA (reference sequence). This CDR3 is 15 amino acids long. V shed 1 base and J 2 bases; nucleotides not matched to a gene: 4. In DNA, the CDR3 is TGCAGTGCTAGAGGCCCTAGCGGGGGACAAGAGACCCAGTACTTC. Translation: CSARGPSGGQETQYF.

This clonotype was detected ten times or more. The chain joins TRBV10-3 to TRBJ2-7; maybe TRBD2 (6 bases). With 3 bases removed from V and 0 bases from J, the gap between germline ends came to 9 bases. Germline V CDR1 and CDR2: ENHRY, SYGVKD. The CDR3 length is 14 residues. This CDR3 is CAISDGGISYEQYF. CDR3 bases: TGTGCCATCAGTGATGGAGGGATCTCCTACGAGCAGTACTTC.

In its sample, this clonotype was seen many times. The V call is TRBV6-2 or TRBV6-3, the J call TRBJ1-5; possible D gene TRBD1, 5 bases. In germline, CDR1 is MNHEY, CDR2 SVGEGT. CDR3 length: 12 residues. V lost 7 bases to trimming and J lost 7 bases, with 11 bases between them. This CDR3 reads CASKQGNQPQHF. The CDR3 DNA reads as TGTGCCAGCAAGCAGGGAAACCAGCCCCAGCATTTT.

This clonotype was counted only a few times. The chain carries TRBV30 and TRBJ2-1, with D tentatively TRBD1 or TRBD2 (5 bases each). V lost 3 bases to trimming and J lost 8 bases, with 14 bases between them. This CDR3 is built from 13 residues. Germline V CDR1 and CDR2: GTSNPN, SVGIG (reference sequence). The CDR3 DNA follows: TGTGCCTGGAGAGAAGGGACCATCCATGAGCAGTTCTTC. This encodes CAWREGTIHEQFF.

The gene calls are TRBV7-2 and TRBJ1-1, with D possibly TRBD1 on 6 matching bases. This CDR3 has 13 amino acids. Germline CDR1 reads SGHTA; CDR2 reads FQGNSA. Trimming removed 1 base from V and 11 bases from J, with 14 bases in between. The CDR3: CASSLVGGGVAFF. The DNA of the CDR3 is TGTGCCAGCAGCTTAGTTGGCGGGGGCGTGGCTTTCTTT.

The chain employs TRBV5-1 and TRBJ1-1; D gene uncertain. There are 14 residues in the CDR3. V gave up 4 bases and J gave up 2 bases, with 12 bases separating them. In germline, CDR1 is SGHRS, CDR2 YFSETQ. CDR3 bases: TGCGCCAGCAGCCCACTGGAACATAACACTGAAGCTTTCTTT. It encodes CASSPLEHNTEAFF.

This clonotype was counted at least ten times. The chain employs TRBV18 and TRBJ2-3; D assignment may be TRBD1 or TRBD2 (5 bases each). This CDR3 contains 15 residues. Germline V CDR1 and CDR2: KGHSH, LQKENI. The V end lost 6 bases, the J end lost 3 bases, and 16 bases lay between the germline ends. The CDR3 is CASSLRGDRTDTQYF. The CDR3 nucleotides read TGTGCCAGCTCCCTCCGAGGGGACCGGACAGATACGCAGTATTTT.

This clonotype was observed a few times. The V call is TRBV7-6, the J call TRBJ1-4; no clear D. Trimming took off 4 bases at V and 12 bases at J, with 15 bases between the two ends. This CDR3 is built from 13 residues. Germline CDR1 is SGHVS and CDR2 is FNYEAQ. Here the CDR3 DNA reads TGTGCCAGCAGCTCCTCCTCGGGCAGAGAACTGTTTTTT. Protein: CASSSSSGRELFF.

In its sample, this clonotype was seen many times. This chain uses TRBV10-3 with TRBJ2-7; a weak D match, TRBD1 (6 bases). In germline, CDR1 is ENHRY, CDR2 SYGVKD. V gave up 5 bases and J gave up 0 bases, with 11 bases separating them. This CDR3 contains 14 residues. The CDR3 bases are TGTGCCATCAGTACGACAGGTACCTCCTACGAGCAGTACTTC. Protein product: CAISTTGTSYEQYF.

This clonotype was counted ten times or more. The J gene is TRBJ2-3, the V gene TRBV2, with a possible D match to TRBD2 (6 bases). Between the trimmed V and J ends, which lost 4 bases and 0 bases, there was a span of 14 bases. Germline assignment: CDR1 SNHLY and CDR2 FYNNEI. This CDR3 is built from 16 residues. CDR3 amino acids: CASSVLGLRSTDTQYF. The CDR3 DNA reads as TGTGCCAGCAGTGTCCTAGGACTAAGAAGCACAGATACGCAGTATTTT.

This clonotype was seen a few times. The chain is built from TRBV5-6 and TRBJ2-3; D not resolved. This CDR3 spans 14 amino acids. The ends were cut back, 2 bases at V and 0 bases at J, with 7 bases in the middle. Per germline, CDR1 SGHDT and CDR2 YYEEEE. CDR3 coding DNA: TGTGCCAGCAGCTTCTATTCTAGCACAGATACGCAGTATTTT. The encoded protein is CASSFYSSTDTQYF.

This chain connects TRBV4-1 to TRBJ1-5; D ambiguous. The CDR3 has 13 amino acids. Germline V gives CDR1 MGHRA, CDR2 YSYEKL. The ends were cut back, 1 base at V and 5 bases at J, with 6 bases in the middle. The CDR3 loop is CASSQVLDQPQHF. The CDR3 coding sequence is TGCGCCAGCAGCCAAGTGTTGGATCAGCCCCAGCATTTT.

This clonotype was found many times. This sequence joins TRBV5-6 and TRBJ1-2; 8 bases align to TRBD1. The CDR3 runs 14 residues. V shed 4 bases and J 7 bases; nucleotides not matched to a gene: 9. Looked up from germline, CDR1 is SGHDT and CDR2 is YYEEEE. The CDR3 region has the DNA TGTGCCAGCAGCCGGGGGACAGGCCTCCTTGGCTACACCTTC. It translates to CASSRGTGLLGYTF.

This clonotype was observed once. Its ends do not fully match the called genes, so a read error is possible. The V and J genes are TRBV6-2 or TRBV6-3 and TRBJ2-2; 9 bases are a match to TRBD1. CDR1 MNHEY and CDR2 SVGEGT come from the germline V gene. There are 18 residues in the CDR3. CDR3 bases: TGTGCCAGCAGGGTGGGTCCTTCTGGGACAGGGAATACCGGGGAGCTGTGTTTT. Protein product: CASRVGPSGTGNTGELCF.

This clonotype came up many times. The chain combines TRBV7-8 with TRBJ2-2; 7 nucleotides line up with TRBD2. The germline CDR1 and CDR2 sequences are SGHVS and FQNEAQ. The CDR3 runs to 15 residues. The J segment lost 5 bases and the V segment lost 7 bases, leaving 10 bases of the junction unmatched. CDR3 in DNA: TGTGCCAGCACTAGCGGAGATTATGCGACCGGGGAGCTGTTTTTT. Its translation: CASTSGDYATGELFF.

This clonotype was counted a few times. The CDR3 sequence is CASSPRRGGSTEAFF. In DNA, the CDR3 is TGTGCCAGCAGCCCCCGACGAGGGGGAAGCACTGAAGCTTTCTTT. The rearrangement uses TRBV21-1 and TRBJ1-1; the tabulated D call, TRBD1, remains unverified against the DNA. TRBV21-1 is a pseudogene. The CDR3 covers 15 residues.

The CDR3 loop is CASMSSGSPEETQYF. The CDR3 region has the DNA TGTGCCAGCATGAGTAGCGGGAGCCCCGAAGAGACCCAGTACTTC. The chain recombines TRBV12-3 or TRBV12-4 with TRBJ2-5, with 9 bases that match TRBD2. CDR3 length equals 15 residues. V shed 7 bases and J 3 bases; nucleotides not matched to a gene: 9.

This clonotype was observed a handful of times. This chain links TRBV18 with TRBJ1-2; D unclear. The CDR3 sequence is 15 residues long. Germline-derived CDR1 and CDR2 are KGHSH and LQKENI. The V end was cut by 3 bases, the J end by 7 bases, with 18 bases between. CDR3 amino acids: CASSPAVEGLGGYTF. The CDR3 nucleotides read TGTGCCAGCTCACCGGCCGTTGAAGGTCTTGGTGGCTACACCTTC.

This clonotype was seen at least ten times. CDR3 in amino acids: CASSLGSGTGYNSPLHF. As DNA, the CDR3 is TGTGCCAGCAGCTTAGGCTCCGGGACAGGGTATAATTCACCCCTCCACTTT. The chain carries TRBV13 and TRBJ1-6; 9 positions agree with TRBD1. In germline, CDR1 is PRHDT, CDR2 FYEKMQ (reference sequence). The CDR3 spans 17 residues. The junction had 4 bases not matched to a gene; V was cut back by 0 bases and J by 4 bases.

This clonotype was detected a few times. DNA of the CDR3: TGCGCCATTAGGGGGCGAGGCACTGAAGCTTTCTTT. Its translation is CAIRGRGTEAFF. The chain uses TRBV5-1 and TRBJ1-1; 7 bases map to TRBD1. V gave up 9 bases and J gave up 4 bases; unmatched junction bases: 6. The CDR3 length is 12 residues. Germline-derived CDR1 and CDR2 are SGHRS and YFSETQ.

This clonotype was counted at least ten times. V and J are TRBV2 and TRBJ1-5, with D perhaps TRBD1 (6 bases). V was trimmed by 3 bases and J by 6 bases, leaving 12 bases between them. Germline V CDR1 and CDR2: SNHLY, FYNNEI. The CDR3 is 14 residues long. CDR3 nucleotide sequence: TGTGCCAGCAGTGATTGGGGGCAGGGTCAGCCCCAGCATTTT. Translation gives CASSDWGQGQPQHF.

In its sample, this clonotype was seen a few times. The rearrangement uses TRBV5-1 and TRBJ2-7; D perhaps matches TRBD1 (6 bases). V lost 0 bases and J lost 2, with 9 bases in between. CDR3 length: 14 amino acids. The germline gives CDR1 SGHRS, CDR2 YFSETQ. The DNA of the CDR3 is TGCGCCAGCAGCTTGGCCGGACAGCCCTACGAGCAGTACTTC. It codes for CASSLAGQPYEQYF.

At least ten counts were recorded for this clonotype. The gene calls are TRBV7-9 and TRBJ1-1; 7 bases match TRBD1. The germline gives CDR1 SEHNR, CDR2 FQNEAQ (reference sequence). V gave up 4 bases and J gave up 6 bases; unmatched junction bases: 11. The CDR3 loop spans 15 amino acids. For the CDR3, the DNA is TGTGCCAGCAGCTCATCATTAATCACAGGGGCTGAAGCTTTCTTT. Amino acids: CASSSSLITGAEAFF.

This clonotype was picked up many times. The gene calls are TRBV12-5 and TRBJ2-7; either TRBD1 or TRBD2 may fit D (5 bases each). Germline lookup yields CDR1 LGHNT and CDR2 FRNRAP. The V and J ends lost 6 bases and 3 bases respectively, with 12 bases between them. This CDR3 region has 13 residues. CDR3 region: CASGTGAFYEQYF. DNA of the CDR3: TGTGCTAGTGGGACCGGGGCTTTCTACGAGCAGTACTTC.

This sequence joins TRBV3-1 and TRBJ1-1; 9 bases match TRBD1. The CDR3 extends over 14 amino acids. With 3 bases clipped from V and 1 base from J, the junction kept 0 bases outside the gene matches. Germline loops: CDR1 LGHDT, CDR2 YNNKEL (reference sequence). The CDR3 protein is CASSQGQGNTEAFF. In DNA form, the CDR3 reads TGTGCCAGCAGCCAGGGACAGGGGAACACTGAAGCTTTCTTT.

The sample holds many counts of this clonotype. The CDR3 sequence is CASSSLAGTGPYEQYF. In nucleotides, the CDR3 is TGTGCCAGCAGTTCACTCGCCGGGACGGGTCCCTACGAGCAGTACTTC. The rearrangement links TRBV28 to TRBJ2-7; TRBD1 or TRBD2 may be the D gene (5 bases each). Trimming pared 4 bases from V and 2 bases from J, leaving 18 bases between. The germline gives CDR1 MDHEN, CDR2 SYDVKM. The CDR3 runs 16 residues. Together with reference TRBV28 and TRBJ2-7, the CDR3 gives the full variable domain: DVKVTQSSRYLVKRTGEKVFLECVQDMDHENMFWYRQDPGLGLRLIYFSYDVKMKEKGDIPEGYSVSREKKERFSLILESASTNQTSMYLCASSSLAGTGPYEQYFGPGTRLTVT.

The sample holds a few counts of this clonotype. The rearrangement uses TRBV6-6 and TRBJ1-1, with D uncertain. The CDR3 extends over 11 amino acids. CDR1 and CDR2 from the germline V gene are MNHNY and SVGAGI (reference sequence). V was shortened by 4 bases and J by 8 bases, with 8 bases between the two germline ends. The CDR3 reads CASSSGPEAFF. The CDR3 DNA sequence: TGTGCCAGCAGTTCCGGGCCCGAAGCTTTCTTT.

This chain connects TRBV7-2 to TRBJ2-7; D is uncertain. This CDR3 has 12 amino acids. Germline lookup yields CDR1 SGHTA and CDR2 FQGNSA. Trimming removed 3 bases from V and 3 bases from J, with 6 bases in between. The CDR3 nucleotides read TGTGCCAGCAGCTTTCCCAGCTACGAGCAGTACTTC. As protein: CASSFPSYEQYF.

Concerning this clonotype itself: A read error is possible here, since a much larger clone lies one base away. This chain uses TRBV12-3 or TRBV12-4 with TRBJ2-5; 8 positions match TRBD2. The CDR3 totals 14 residues. After removal of 6 bases from V and 1 base from J, the junction contained 4 bases not matched to a gene. CDR3 amino acids: CASSHTSGQETQYF. In DNA, the CDR3 is TGTGCCAGCAGCCACACTAGCGGCCAAGAGACCCAGTACTTC.